This TCR beta chain was recovered during a study of T cell repertoires in cytomegalovirus infection. Overall study: Both CMV infection and a matching HLA type were indicated by public TCR beta signatures.

In TCRdb, the reads were re-called with MiXCR into one record per CDR3 protein. The sample has more than 350,000 distinct CDR3 sequences, about a third seen once. With V trimmed by 5 bases and J by 0 bases, 14 bases remained unmatched. Germline lookup yields CDR1 SGHVS and CDR2 FQNEAQ. This CDR3 region has 19 residues. V and J are TRBV7-8 and TRBJ1-1, with 11 bases identical to TRBD1. The sequencing input was PBMCs. The TCR comes from a human donor in good health (CMV status not recorded). Some clones in this sample may be carry-over from other donors' samples. CDR3 in DNA: TGTGCCAGCAGCATAAATAAGGGACAGGGGGTGGCTTTGAACACTGAAGCTTTCTTT. As protein: CASSINKGQGVALNTEAFF.